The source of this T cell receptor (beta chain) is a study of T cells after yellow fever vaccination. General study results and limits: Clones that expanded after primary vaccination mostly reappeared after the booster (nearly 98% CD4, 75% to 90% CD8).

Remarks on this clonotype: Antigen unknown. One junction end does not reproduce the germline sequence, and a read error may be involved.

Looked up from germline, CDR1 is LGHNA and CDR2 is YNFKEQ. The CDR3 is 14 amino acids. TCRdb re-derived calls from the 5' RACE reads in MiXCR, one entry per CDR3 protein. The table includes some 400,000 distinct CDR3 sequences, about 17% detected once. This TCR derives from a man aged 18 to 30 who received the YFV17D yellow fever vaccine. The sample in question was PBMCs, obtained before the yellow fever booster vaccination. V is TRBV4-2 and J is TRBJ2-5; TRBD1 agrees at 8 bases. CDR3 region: CASSQDRAGETQYF. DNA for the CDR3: TGCGCCAGCAGCCAGGACAGGGCGGGCGAGACCCAGTACTTC.